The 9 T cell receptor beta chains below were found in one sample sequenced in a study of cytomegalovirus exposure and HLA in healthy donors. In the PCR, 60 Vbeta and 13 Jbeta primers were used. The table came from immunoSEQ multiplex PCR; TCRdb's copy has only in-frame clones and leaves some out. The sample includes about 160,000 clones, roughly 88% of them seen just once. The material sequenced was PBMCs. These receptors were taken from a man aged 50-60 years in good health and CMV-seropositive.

CDR3 loop: CASSYAGTENYEQYF. The CDR3 nucleotides read TGTGCCAGCAGCTACGCAGGGACAGAGAACTACGAGCAGTACTTC. V gene TRBV5-6 combines with J gene TRBJ2-7; 7 nucleotides line up with TRBD1. The germline V gene has CDR1 SGHDT and CDR2 YYEEEE. The V segment lost 3 bases and the J segment 3 bases; nucleotides outside the gene matches: 9. The CDR3 spans 15 residues.

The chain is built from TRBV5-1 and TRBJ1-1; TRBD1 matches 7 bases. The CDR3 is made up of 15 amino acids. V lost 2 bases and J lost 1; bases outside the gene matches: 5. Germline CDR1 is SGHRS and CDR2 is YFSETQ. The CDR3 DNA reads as TGCGCCAGCAGCTTTTCGACAGGGCCGAACACTGAAGCTTTCTTT. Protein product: CASSFSTGPNTEAFF. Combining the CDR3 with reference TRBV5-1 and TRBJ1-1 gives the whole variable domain KAGVTQTPRYLIKTRGQQVTLSCSPISGHRSVSWYQQTPGQGLQFLFEYFSETQRNKGNFPGRFSGRQFSNSRSEMNVSTLELGDSALYLCASSFSTGPNTEAFFGQGTRLTVV.

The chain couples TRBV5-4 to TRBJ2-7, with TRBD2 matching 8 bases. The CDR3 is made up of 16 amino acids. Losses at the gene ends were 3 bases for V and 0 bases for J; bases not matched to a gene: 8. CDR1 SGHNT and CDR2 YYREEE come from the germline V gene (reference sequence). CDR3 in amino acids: CASSSGGVRSSYEQYV. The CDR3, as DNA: TGTGCCAGCAGCTCCGGGGGGGTCCGAAGCTCCTACGAGCAGTACGTC.

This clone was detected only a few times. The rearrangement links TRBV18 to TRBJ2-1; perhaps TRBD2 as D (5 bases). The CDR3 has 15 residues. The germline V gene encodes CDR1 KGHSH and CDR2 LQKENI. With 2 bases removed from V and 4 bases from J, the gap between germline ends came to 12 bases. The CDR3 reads CASSPEAGQYNEQFF. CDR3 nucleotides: TGTGCCAGCTCACCAGAGGCGGGTCAGTACAATGAGCAGTTCTTC. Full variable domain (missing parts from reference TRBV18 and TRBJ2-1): NAGVMQNPRHLVRRRGQEARLRCSPMKGHSHVYWYRQLPEEGLKFMVYLQKENIIDESGMPKERFSAEFPKEGPSILRIQQVVRGDSAAYFCASSPEAGQYNEQFFGPGTRLTVL.

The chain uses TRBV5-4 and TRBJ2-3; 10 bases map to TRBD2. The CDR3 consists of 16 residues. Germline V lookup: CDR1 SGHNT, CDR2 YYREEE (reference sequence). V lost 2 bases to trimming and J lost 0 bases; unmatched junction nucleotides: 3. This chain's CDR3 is CASSLRTSGSTDTQYF. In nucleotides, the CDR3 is TGTGCCAGCAGCTTAAGGACTAGCGGAAGCACAGATACGCAGTATTTT. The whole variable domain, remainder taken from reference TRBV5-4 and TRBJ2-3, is ETGVTQSPTHLIKTRGQQVTLRCSSQSGHNTVSWYQQALGQGPQFIFQYYREEENGRGNFPPRFSGLQFPNYSSELNVNALELDDSALYLCASSLRTSGSTDTQYFGPGTRLTVL.

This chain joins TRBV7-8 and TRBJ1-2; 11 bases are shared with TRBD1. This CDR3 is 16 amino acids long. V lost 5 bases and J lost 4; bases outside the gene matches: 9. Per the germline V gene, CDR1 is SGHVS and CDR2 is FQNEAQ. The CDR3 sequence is CASSLTRTGGLYGYTF. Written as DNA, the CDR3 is TGTGCCAGCAGCCTAACCAGGACAGGGGGCCTCTATGGCTACACCTTC.

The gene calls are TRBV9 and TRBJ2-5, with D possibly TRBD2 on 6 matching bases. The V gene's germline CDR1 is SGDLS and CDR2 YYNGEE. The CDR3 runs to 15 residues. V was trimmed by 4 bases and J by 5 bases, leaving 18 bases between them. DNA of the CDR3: TGTGCCAGCAGCCCCCGAATCGGAGGGGAGGAGACCCAGTACTTC. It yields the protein CASSPRIGGEETQYF.

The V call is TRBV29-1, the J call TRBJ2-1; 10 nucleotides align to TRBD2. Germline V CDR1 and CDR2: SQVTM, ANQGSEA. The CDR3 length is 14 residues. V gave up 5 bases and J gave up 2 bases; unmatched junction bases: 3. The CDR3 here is CSVRTSGAYNEQFF. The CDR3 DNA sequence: TGCAGCGTTAGGACTAGCGGTGCCTACAATGAGCAGTTCTTC.

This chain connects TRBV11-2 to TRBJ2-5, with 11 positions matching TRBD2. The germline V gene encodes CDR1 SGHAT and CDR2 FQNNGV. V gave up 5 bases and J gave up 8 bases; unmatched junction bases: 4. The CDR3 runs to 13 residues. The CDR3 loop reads CASSQGLAATQYF. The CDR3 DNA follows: TGTGCCAGCAGCCAGGGACTAGCGGCCACCCAGTACTTC.